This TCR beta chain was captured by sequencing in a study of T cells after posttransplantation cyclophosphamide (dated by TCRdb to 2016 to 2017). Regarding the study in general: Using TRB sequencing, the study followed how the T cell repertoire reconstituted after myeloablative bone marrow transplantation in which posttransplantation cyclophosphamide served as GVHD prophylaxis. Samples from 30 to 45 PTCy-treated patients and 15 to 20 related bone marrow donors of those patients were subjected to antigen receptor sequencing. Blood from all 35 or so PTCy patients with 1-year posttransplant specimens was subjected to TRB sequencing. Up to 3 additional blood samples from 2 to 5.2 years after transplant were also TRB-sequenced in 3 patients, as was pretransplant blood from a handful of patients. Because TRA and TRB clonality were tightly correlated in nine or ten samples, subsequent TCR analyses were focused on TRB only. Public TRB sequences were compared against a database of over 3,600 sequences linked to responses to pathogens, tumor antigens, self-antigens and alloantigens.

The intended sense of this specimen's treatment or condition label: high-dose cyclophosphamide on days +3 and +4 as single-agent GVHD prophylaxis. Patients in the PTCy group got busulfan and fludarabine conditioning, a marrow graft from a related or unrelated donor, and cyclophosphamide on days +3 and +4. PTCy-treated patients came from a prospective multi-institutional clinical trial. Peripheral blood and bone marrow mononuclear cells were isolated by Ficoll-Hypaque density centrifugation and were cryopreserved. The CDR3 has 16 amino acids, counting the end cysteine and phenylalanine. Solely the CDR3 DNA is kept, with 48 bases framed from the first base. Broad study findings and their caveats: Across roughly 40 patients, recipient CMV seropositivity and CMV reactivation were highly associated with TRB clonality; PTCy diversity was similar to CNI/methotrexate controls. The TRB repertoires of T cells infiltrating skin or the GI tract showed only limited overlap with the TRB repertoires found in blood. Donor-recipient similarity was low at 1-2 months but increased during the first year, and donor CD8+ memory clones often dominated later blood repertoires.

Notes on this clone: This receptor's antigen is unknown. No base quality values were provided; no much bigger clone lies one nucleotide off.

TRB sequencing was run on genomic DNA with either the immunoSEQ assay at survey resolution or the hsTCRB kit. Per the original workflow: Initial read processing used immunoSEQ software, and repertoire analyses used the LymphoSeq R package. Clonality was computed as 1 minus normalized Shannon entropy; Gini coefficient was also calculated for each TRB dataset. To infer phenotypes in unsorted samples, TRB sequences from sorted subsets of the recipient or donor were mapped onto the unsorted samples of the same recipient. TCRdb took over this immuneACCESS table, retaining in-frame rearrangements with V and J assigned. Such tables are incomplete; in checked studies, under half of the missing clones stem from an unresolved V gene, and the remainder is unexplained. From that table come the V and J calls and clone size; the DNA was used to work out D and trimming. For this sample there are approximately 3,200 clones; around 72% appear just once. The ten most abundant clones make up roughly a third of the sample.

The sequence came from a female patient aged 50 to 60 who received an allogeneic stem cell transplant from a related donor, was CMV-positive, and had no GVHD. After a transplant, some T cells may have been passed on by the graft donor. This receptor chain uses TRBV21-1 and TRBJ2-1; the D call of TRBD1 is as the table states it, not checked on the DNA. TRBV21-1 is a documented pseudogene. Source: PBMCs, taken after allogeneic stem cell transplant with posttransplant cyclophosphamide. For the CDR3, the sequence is CASSKWGTGHYNEQFF. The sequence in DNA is TGTGCCAGCAGCAAGTGGGGGACAGGGCATTACAATGAGCAGTTCTTC.